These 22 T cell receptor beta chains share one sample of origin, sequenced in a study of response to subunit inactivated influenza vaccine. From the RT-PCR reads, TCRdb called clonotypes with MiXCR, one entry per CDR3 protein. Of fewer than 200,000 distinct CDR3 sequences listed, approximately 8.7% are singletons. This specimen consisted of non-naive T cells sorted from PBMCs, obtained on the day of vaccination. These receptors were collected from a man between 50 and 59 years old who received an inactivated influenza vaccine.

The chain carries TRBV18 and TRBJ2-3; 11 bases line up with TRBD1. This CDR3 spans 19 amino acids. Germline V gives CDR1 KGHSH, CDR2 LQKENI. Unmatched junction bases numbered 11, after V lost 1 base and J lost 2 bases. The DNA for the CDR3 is TGTGCCAGCTCACCACGGATCAGAAGGACAGGGGGCTACACAGATACGCAGTATTTT. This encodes CASSPRIRRTGGYTDTQYF.

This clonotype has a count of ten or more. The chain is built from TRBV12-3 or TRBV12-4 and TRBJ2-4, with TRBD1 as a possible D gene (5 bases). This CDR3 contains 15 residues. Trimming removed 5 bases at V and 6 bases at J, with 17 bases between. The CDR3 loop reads CASSHPQGSRNIQYF. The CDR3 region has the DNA TGTGCCAGCAGTCACCCTCAGGGTTCTAGAAACATTCAGTACTTC.

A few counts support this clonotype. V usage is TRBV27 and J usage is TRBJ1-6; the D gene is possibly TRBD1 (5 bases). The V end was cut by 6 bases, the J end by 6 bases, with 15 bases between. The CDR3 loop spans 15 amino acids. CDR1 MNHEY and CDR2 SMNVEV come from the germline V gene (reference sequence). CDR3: CASRSGGLPNSPLHF. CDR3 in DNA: TGTGCCAGCAGATCGGGGGGACTACCTAATTCACCCCTCCACTTT.

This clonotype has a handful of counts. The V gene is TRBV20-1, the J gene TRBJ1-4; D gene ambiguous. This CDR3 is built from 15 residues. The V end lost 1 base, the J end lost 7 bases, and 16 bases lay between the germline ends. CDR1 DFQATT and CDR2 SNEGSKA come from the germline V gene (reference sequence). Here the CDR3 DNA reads TGCAGTGCTAGAGCTGTCTGGCCAGCGCCTGAAAAACTGTTTTTT. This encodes CSARAVWPAPEKLFF.

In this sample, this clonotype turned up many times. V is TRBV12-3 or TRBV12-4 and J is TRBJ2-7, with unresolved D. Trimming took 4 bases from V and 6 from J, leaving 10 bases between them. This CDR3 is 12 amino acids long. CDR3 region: CASSYTALEQYF. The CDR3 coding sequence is TGTGCCAGCAGTTATACCGCGCTCGAGCAGTACTTC.

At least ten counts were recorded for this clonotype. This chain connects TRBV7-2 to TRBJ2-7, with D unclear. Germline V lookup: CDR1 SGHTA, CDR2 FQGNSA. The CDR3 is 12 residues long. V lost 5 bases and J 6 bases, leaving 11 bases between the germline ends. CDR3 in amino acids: CASSPPTAEQYF. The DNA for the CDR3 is TGTGCCAGCAGCCCACCTACCGCCGAGCAGTACTTC.

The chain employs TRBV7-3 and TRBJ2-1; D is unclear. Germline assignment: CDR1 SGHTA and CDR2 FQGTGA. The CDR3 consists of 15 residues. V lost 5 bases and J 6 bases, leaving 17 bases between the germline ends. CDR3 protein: CASSPSSGSTNEQFF. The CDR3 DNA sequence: TGTGCCAGCAGCCCTTCCTCGGGTAGCACCAATGAGCAGTTCTTC.

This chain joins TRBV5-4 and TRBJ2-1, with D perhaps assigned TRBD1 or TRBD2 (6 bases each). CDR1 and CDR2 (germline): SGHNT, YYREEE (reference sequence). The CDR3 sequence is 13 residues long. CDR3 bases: TGTGTCACCGGGGGCGATATGGACAATGAGCAGTTCTTC. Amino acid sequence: CVTGGDMDNEQFF.

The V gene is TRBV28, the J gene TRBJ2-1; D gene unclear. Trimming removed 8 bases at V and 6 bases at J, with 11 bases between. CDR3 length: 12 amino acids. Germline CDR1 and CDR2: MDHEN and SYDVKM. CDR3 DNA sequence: TGTGCCAGCTCGGTAAGGATCAATGAGCAGTTCTTC. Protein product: CASSVRINEQFF.

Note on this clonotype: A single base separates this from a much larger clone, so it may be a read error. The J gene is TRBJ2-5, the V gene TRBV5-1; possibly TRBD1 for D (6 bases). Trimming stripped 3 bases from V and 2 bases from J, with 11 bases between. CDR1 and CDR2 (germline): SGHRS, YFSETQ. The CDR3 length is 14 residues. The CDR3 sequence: CASSYPQGQETQYF. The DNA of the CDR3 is TGCGCCAGCAGCTACCCACAGGGTCAAGAGACCCAGTACTTC. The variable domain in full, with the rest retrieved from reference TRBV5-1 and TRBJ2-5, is KAGVTQTPRYLIKTRGQQVTLSCSPISGHRSVSWYQQTPGQGLQFLFEYFSETQRNKGNFPGRFSGRQFSNSRSEMNVSTLELGDSALYLCASSYPQGQETQYFGPGTRLLVL.

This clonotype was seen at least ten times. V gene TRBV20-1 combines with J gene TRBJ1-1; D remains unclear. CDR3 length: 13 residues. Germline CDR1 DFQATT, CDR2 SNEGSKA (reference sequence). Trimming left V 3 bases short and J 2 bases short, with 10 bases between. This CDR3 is CSASREPNTEAFF. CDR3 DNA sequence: TGCAGTGCTAGCCGAGAACCTAACACTGAAGCTTTCTTT.

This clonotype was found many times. CDR3 in DNA: TGTGCCAGCAGTCTCACCCGAGGTACGCAGTATTTT. It is translated as CASSLTRGTQYF. This sequence joins TRBV28 and TRBJ2-3; D unclear. With 5 bases removed from V and 8 bases from J, the gap between germline ends came to 11 bases. Per germline, CDR1 MDHEN and CDR2 SYDVKM. The CDR3 is made up of 12 amino acids.

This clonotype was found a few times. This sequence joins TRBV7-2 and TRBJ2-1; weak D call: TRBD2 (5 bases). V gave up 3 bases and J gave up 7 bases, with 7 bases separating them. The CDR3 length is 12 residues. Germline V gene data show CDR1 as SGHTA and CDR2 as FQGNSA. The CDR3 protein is CASSLWENEQFF. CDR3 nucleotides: TGTGCCAGCAGCTTGTGGGAGAATGAGCAGTTCTTC.

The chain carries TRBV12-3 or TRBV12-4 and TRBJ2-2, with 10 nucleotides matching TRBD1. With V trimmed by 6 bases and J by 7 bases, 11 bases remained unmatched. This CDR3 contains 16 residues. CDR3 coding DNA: TGTGCCAGCAGCCCAAACTCCGGGACAGGGGACGGGGAGCTGTTTTTT. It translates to CASSPNSGTGDGELFF.

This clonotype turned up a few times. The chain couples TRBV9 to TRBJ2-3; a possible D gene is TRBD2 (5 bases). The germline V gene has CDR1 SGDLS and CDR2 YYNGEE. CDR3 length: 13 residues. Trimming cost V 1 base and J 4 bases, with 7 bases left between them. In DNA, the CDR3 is TGTGCCAGCAGCGTACTAGCAGCAGATACGCAGTATTTT. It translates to CASSVLAADTQYF.

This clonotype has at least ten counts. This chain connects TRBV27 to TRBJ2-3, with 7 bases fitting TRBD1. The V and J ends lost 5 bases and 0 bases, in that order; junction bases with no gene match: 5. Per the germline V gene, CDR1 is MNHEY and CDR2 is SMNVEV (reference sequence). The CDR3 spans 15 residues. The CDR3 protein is CASSVTGRSTDTQYF. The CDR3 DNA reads TGTGCCAGCAGTGTGACAGGGAGAAGCACAGATACGCAGTATTTT.

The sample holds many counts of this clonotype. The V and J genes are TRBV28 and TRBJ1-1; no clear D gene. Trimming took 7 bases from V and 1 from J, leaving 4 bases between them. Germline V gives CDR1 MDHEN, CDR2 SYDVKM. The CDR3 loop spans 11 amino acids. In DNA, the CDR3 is TGTGCCAGCACAACGAACACTGAAGCTTTCTTT. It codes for CASTTNTEAFF.

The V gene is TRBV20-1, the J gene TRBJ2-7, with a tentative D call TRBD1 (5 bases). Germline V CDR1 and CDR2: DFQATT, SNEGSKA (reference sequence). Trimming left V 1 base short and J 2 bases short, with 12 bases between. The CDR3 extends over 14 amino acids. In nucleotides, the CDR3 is TGCAGTGCTAGAGGGGTAGGGGCGACCTACGAGCAGTACTTC. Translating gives CSARGVGATYEQYF.

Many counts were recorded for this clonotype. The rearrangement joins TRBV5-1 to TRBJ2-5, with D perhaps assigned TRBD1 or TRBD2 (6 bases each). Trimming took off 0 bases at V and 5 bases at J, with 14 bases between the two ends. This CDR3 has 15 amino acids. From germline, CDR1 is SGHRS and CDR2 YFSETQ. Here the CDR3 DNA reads TGCGCCAGCAGCTTGGCCGGAACAGGGAGGGAGACCCAGTACTTC. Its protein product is CASSLAGTGRETQYF.

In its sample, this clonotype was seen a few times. The CDR3 nucleotides read TGTGCCAGCAGCCAACCCGGGACTAGCGGGAGAACAGATACGCAGTATTTT. Translated: CASSQPGTSGRTDTQYF. The V call is TRBV3-1, the J call TRBJ2-3, with TRBD2 matching 14 bases. The ends lost 2 bases at V and 3 bases at J; junction bases unmatched: 4. Germline V lookup: CDR1 LGHDT, CDR2 YNNKEL (reference sequence). The CDR3 length is 17 residues.

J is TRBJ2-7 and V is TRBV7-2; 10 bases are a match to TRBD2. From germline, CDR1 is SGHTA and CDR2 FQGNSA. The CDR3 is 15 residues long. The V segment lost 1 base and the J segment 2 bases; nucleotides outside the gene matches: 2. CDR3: CASSLDTSGAYEQYF. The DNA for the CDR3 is TGTGCCAGCAGCTTAGATACTAGCGGGGCCTACGAGCAGTACTTC. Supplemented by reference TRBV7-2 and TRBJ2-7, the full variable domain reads GAGVSQSPSNKVTEKGKDVELRCDPISGHTALYWYRQSLGQGLEFLIYFQGNSAPDKSGLPSDRFSAERTGGSVSTLTIQRTQQEDSAVYLCASSLDTSGAYEQYFGPGTRLTVT.

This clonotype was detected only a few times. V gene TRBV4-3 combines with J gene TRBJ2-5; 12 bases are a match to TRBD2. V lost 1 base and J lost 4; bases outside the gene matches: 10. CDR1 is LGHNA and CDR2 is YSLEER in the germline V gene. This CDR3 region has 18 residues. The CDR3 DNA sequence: TGCGCCAGCAGCCAAGGTTCGACTAGCGGGAGAAATGGAGAGACCCAGTACTTC. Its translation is CASSQGSTSGRNGETQYF.